The T cell receptor (beta chain) under discussion was sequenced for a study of Graves' ophthalmopathy and Graves' hyperthyroidism. General observations from the study: Appearing in blood as well were most expanded thyroid clonotypes above 0.001 frequency.

As concerns this clonotype: As yet, its antigen is unknown.

From RNA, the CDR3 regions of TCR beta chains were amplified and sequenced. First-round RT-PCR used HTBI primers; second-round multiplex PCR followed. TCRdb reprocessed the multiplex PCR reads via MiXCR and lists one record per CDR3 protein. Of approximately 210,000 distinct CDR3 sequences in the sample, approximately 28% were seen once. The V and J ends lost 1 base and 0 bases, in that order; junction bases with no gene match: 8. Germline-derived CDR1 and CDR2 are MNHEY and SVGEGT. The CDR3 runs 19 residues. Sequencing was carried out using peripheral blood. This receptor was taken from a man aged 45 to 65 with Graves' ophthalmopathy. V gene TRBV6-2 or TRBV6-3 combines with J gene TRBJ2-6, with 8 bases identical to TRBD1. The CDR3 sequence: CASSYYQGAGGSGANVLTF. The CDR3 DNA is TGTGCCAGCAGTTACTACCAGGGGGCAGGAGGCTCTGGGGCCAACGTCCTGACTTTC.